Below, one T cell receptor (beta chain) is given with its context. The data were obtained in a study of blood T cell repertoires in COVID-19. In the source study's methods: For nucleated cells, counts were estimated from reference gene primer amplification. Profiled with immunoSEQ multiplex PCR; TCRdb holds only in-frame clones, not every one. V and J calls and clone size are as listed in that table; D and trimming were resolved from the DNA. Here the sample spans fewer than 500,000 clones, 70% to 90% being singletons. The sequencing sample was made of PBMCs or T cells enriched from blood (not recorded which). The origin of this receptor is a woman aged 18-29 years with acute COVID-19.

The CDR3 region has the DNA TGTGCCACCAGTGAAACTGACGAGCAGTACTTC. Translation: CATSETDEQYF. This rearrangement joins TRBV24-1 to TRBJ2-7; D remains ambiguous. V was pared by 4 bases and J by 5 bases, with 5 bases between. Germline V lookup: CDR1 KGHDR, CDR2 SFDVKD. This CDR3 is 11 amino acids long.